This TCR beta chain was obtained from a study of cytomegalovirus exposure and HLA in healthy donors. Whole-study context: The Caucasian-associated ancestry cluster held around 81% of approximately 400 genotyped donors.

General study results and limits: A later analysis found that most CMV-associated TCR beta chains appeared HLA-restricted. A later analysis revealed that TCR association rates differed between HLA loci, peaking at DRB1 and bottoming out at HLA-C.

60 Vbeta and 13 Jbeta primers were used in PCR. Sequencing used immunoSEQ multiplex PCR; TCRdb keeps in-frame clones, though not all of them. Altogether about 170,000 clones are present, approximately 70% being singletons, with the ten largest covering around 6.9%. Comments on this clone: Its antigen is undetermined.

The V end lost 5 bases, the J end lost 2 bases, and 11 bases lay between the germline ends. CDR1 and CDR2 (germline): SGHRS, YFSETQ. CDR3 length: 14 amino acids. The receptor was derived from a man aged 35 to 55 in good health and CMV-seropositive. The sequencing sample was made of PBMCs. This chain links TRBV5-1 with TRBJ1-5, with a possible D match to TRBD1 (6 bases). The CDR3 spells CASRSGVGNQPQHF. CDR3 DNA: TGCGCCAGCAGATCAGGGGTGGGCAATCAGCCCCAGCATTTT.